This record covers a single TCR beta chain. This clonotype was detected ten times or more. There is no known antigen for this receptor. Base qualities are not provided; no much larger clone lies one nucleotide away. Patients with ophthalmopathy had moderately to severely active disease, with a Clinical Activity Score of 3 or more, a NOSPECS grade of 4 or more, and a disease duration of less than 3 months. Patients were excluded if they had other autoimmune diseases, uncontrolled infections, pregnancy or lactation. Clinical symptoms, serum thyroxine, TRAb, thyroid ultrasound and orbital computed tomography were used for diagnosis. PBMCs were isolated from approximately 10 ml of fresh peripheral blood by Ficoll-Paque density gradient centrifugation. Trizol reagent was used to extract the total RNA, and its quality was then checked on an Agilent 2100 Bioanalyzer. These data originate in a study of Graves' ophthalmopathy and Graves' hyperthyroidism (dated by TCRdb to the late 2010s). Describing the broader study: Peripheral blood was collected at initial diagnosis, before any treatment. To tell Graves' ophthalmopathy apart from Graves' hyperthyroidism, and to predict which patients would progress to ophthalmopathy, the study relied on TCR beta repertoire signatures. In total, 135 blood samples were TCR-sequenced: around 42 ophthalmopathy, roughly 80 hyperthyroidism and about 17 hyperthyroidism-to-ophthalmopathy patients. To explore V-J signatures that distinguish ophthalmopathy from hyperthyroidism, a discovery set of 90 to 100 patients was enrolled, made up of around 40 with ophthalmopathy and roughly 57 with stable hyperthyroidism. The independent validation cohort included around 19 hyperthyroidism patients plus 17 patients who later progressed from hyperthyroidism to ophthalmopathy. In five or six hyperthyroidism patients, the T-cell repertoires found in thyroid tissue were compared with those found in blood. Following sampling, methimazole starting at 30 mg daily was administered to hyperthyroidism patients, and high-dose intravenous methylprednisolone was administered to ophthalmopathy patients. The 100 or so discovery patients were randomly split 7:3 into training and test sets. The investigation overall reported the following: In cross-validation, the 13-signature model distinguished ophthalmopathy from stable hyperthyroidism with around 90% sensitivity and 81.08% specificity, while in the test set the corresponding values were about 80% and 75%. Most expanded thyroid clonotypes with frequency above 0.001 were also detected in blood, suggesting blood repertoires may reflect the thyroid immune response. In validation, the model predicted ophthalmopathy progression with less than 71% sensitivity and 72.22% specificity; fewer than 15 predicted patients were CT-confirmed with GO in a median of approximately 6.2 months. No statistical method was used to set the sample size in advance, and the investigators knew which group each participant was assigned to.

For repertoire sequencing, the TCR beta CDR3 regions were amplified from RNA transcripts. The first round was an RT-PCR using HTBI primers with the Qiagen OneStep RT-PCR kit, and this first round was followed by a second-round multiplex PCR, then size selection and purification. Libraries were sequenced on an Illumina HiSeq2000 using paired-end 100 bp reads. As for how the authors treated the data: SOAPnuke was used to process the reads, removing any read that contained adapters or uncalled bases, had a mean Phred below 15, or lacked an exact match to the constant primer or identifier. COPE v1.2.5 was used to merge the high-quality paired reads. Each unique nucleotide sequence was defined as a clonotype, and clonotypes were aligned to IMGT TRB V, D and J references with MiTCR v1.1. Only V-J combinations with frequency above 0.0001 were analysed, covering 99% to 99.2% of repertoires. For each V-J combination, a TCR clonal expansion and chaos score was defined as F50 clonal expansion divided by the chaos observed in the TCRdist matrix. Welch's t-statistics and random forest were used to narrow the features down to about a dozen V-J combinations, which were then fed into a naive Bayes classifier. The similarity between thyroid and blood repertoires was quantified using the Morisita-Horn index. Using fastp at Q25 and MiXCR, TCRdb reprocessed the public reads and kept productive beta chains. One record per CDR3 amino acid sequence lists the most common genes and DNA. The V and J calls follow TCRdb's processing rather than the paper's. This sample holds about 200,000 distinct CDR3 sequences; approximately 29% were observed only once. About 9.3% of the sample belongs to the ten largest clones.

The germline ends are 16 bases apart after V is trimmed by 2 bases and J by 11 bases. CDR1 and CDR2 were assigned from the germline V gene as MNHEY and SVGEGT. From the cysteine up to the phenylalanine, the CDR3 has a length of 14 residues. CDR3 DNA is the only sequence kept; it has 42 bases, read in frame from the first base. The clonotype was recovered from a man over 45 with Graves' ophthalmopathy. Donor details come from another sample of the same person, matched by shared clones. The sequenced sample consisted of peripheral blood. The sequence joins TRBV6-2 or TRBV6-3 to TRBJ1-3; no D segment can be confidently identified. CDR3 sequence: CASSYANTGSAIYF. The DNA is TGTGCCAGCAGTTACGCCAACACGGGAAGCGCCATATATTTT.